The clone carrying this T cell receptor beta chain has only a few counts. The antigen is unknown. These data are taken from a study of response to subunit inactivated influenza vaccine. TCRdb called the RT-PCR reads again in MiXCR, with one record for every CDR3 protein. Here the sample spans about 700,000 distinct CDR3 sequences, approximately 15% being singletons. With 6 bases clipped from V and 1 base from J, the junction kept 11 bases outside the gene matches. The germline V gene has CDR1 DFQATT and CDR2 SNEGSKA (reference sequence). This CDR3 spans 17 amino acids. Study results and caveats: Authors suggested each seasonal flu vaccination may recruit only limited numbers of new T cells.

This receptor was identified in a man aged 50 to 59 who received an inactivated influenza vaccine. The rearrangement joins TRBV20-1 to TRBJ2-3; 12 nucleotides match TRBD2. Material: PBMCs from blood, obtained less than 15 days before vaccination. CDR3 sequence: CSAPARLAGVGTDTQYF. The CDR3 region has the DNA TGCAGTGCGCCCGCCCGACTAGCGGGAGTCGGCACAGATACGCAGTATTTT.